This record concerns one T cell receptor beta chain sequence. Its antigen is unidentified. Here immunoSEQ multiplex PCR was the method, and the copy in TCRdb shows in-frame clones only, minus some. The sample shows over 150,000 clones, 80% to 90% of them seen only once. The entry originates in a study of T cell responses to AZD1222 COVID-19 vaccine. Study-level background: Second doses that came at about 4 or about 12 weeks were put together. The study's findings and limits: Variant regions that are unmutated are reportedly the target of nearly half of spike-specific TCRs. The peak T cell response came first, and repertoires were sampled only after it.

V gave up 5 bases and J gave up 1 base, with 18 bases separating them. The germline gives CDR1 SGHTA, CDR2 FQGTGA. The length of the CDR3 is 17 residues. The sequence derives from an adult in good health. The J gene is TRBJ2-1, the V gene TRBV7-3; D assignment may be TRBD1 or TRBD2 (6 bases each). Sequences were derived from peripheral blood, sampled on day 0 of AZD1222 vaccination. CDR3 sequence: CASSLKGGAGSYNEQFF. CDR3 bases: TGTGCCAGCAGCCTAAAGGGGGGCGCAGGGTCCTACAATGAGCAGTTCTTC. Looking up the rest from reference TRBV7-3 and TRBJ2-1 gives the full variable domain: GAGVSQTPSNKVTEKGKYVELRCDPISGHTALYWYRQSLGQGPEFLIYFQGTGAADDSGLPNDRFFAVRPEGSVSTLKIQRTERGDSAVYLCASSLKGGAGSYNEQFFGPGTRLTVL.